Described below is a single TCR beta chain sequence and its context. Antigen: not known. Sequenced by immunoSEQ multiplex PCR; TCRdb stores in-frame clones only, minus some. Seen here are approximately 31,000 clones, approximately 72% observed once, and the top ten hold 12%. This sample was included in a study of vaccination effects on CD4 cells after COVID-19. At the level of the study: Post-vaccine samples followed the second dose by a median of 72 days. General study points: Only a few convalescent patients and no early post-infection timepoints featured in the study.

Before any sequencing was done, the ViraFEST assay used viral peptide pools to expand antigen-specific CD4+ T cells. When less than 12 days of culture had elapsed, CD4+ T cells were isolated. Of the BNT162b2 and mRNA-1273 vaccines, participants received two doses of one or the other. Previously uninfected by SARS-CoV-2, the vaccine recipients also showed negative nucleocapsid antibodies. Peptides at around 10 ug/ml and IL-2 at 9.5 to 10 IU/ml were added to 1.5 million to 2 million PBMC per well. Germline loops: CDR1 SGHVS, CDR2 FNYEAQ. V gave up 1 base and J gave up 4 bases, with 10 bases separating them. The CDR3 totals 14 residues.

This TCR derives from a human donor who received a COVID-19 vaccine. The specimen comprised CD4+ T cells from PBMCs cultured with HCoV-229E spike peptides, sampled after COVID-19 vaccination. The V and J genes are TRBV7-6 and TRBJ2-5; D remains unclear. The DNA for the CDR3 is TGTGCCAGCAGCTTAGTTTGGGGAATAGAGACCCAGTACTTC. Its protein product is CASSLVWGIETQYF.